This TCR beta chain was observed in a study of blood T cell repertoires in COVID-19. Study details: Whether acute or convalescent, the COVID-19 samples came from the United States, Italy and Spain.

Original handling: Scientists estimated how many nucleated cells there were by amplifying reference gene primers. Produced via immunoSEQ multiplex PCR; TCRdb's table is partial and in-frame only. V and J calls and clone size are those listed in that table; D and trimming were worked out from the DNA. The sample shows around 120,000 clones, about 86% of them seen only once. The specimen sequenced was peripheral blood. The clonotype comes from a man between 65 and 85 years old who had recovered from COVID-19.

Written as DNA, the CDR3 is TGTGCCATGGGGACAGGGAGGACTGAAGCTTTCTTT. This gives the protein CAMGTGRTEAFF. The V and J genes are TRBV10-3 and TRBJ1-1; TRBD1 matches 9 bases. CDR1 ENHRY and CDR2 SYGVKD come from the germline V gene. With V trimmed by 9 bases and J by 5 bases, 4 bases remained unmatched. The CDR3 length is 12 residues.